This record concerns one TCR beta chain sequence. Its antigen remains unidentified. This specimen comes from a study of T cell responses to AZD1222 COVID-19 vaccine. Study results and limitations: Baseline testing showed seropositivity in only a handful of AZD1222 recipients.

The protocol was immunoSEQ multiplex PCR, while the TCRdb copy is restricted to in-frame clones and leaves out a portion. The table includes over 70,000 clones, around 85% detected once. The trim removed 4 bases at V and 7 bases at J, leaving 5 bases unmatched. Germline assignment: CDR1 MNHEY and CDR2 SVGAGI. The CDR3 length is 15 residues. This rearrangement joins TRBV6-5 to TRBJ1-6, with 9 bases aligning to TRBD1. The clonotype was recovered from an adult in good health. The source was peripheral blood, collected on day 0 of AZD1222 vaccination. CDR3 bases: TGTGCCAGCAGTTGGGGGACAGGGCTGAATTCACCCCTCCACTTT. This sequence encodes CASSWGTGLNSPLHF.